This T cell receptor beta chain was sequenced for a study of T cell changes during pregnancy in multiple sclerosis. The table came from immunoSEQ multiplex PCR; TCRdb's copy has only in-frame clones and leaves some out. The sample lists tens of thousands of clones; 80% to 95% were seen once. The CDR3 sequence is 14 residues long. Germline CDR1 SSHAT, CDR2 FNYEAQ (reference sequence). The TCR sequence derives from a female donor in good health, enrolled as a control in a pregnancy study. The chain is built from TRBV7-7 and TRBJ2-2; weak D call: TRBD2 (5 bases). Specimen: CD4+ T cells from peripheral blood mononuclear cells, collected in the third trimester of pregnancy. In DNA form, the CDR3 reads TGTGCGGTACAAAGGACTGAGAACACCGGGGAGCTGTTTTTT. Its protein is CAVQRTENTGELFF.